Listed below are T cell receptor beta chains from one sample, sequenced in a study of beta chain features in type 1 diabetes. Measured with immunoSEQ multiplex PCR; TCRdb has only the in-frame clones, and not every one. In the table there are 150,000 to 200,000 clones, over 55% of which are singletons. Sequenced: naive CD4+ T cells from blood. These receptors were obtained from a man between 25 and 39 years old with type 1 diabetes. Both conserved end residues are part of each CDR3. D genes are given only for firm matches. Only part of the rows carry a size: once, few, many, or a class if the clone is expanded.

J gene: TRBJ1-5
clone size: -
V gene: TRBV30
D gene: -
CDR3 protein: CAWSLGAGNQPQHF
CDR3 DNA: TGTGCCTGGAGTTTAGGGGCAGGGAATCAGCCCCAGCATTTT

J gene: TRBJ2-1
clone size: -
V gene: TRBV4-3
D gene: -
CDR3 protein: CASSQDGDNPYNEQFF
CDR3 DNA: TGCGCCAGCAGCCAAGATGGGGACAACCCATACAATGAGCAGTTCTTC

J gene: TRBJ2-6
clone size: -
V gene: TRBV7-2
D gene: -
CDR3 protein: CASSPTPGSSGANVLTF
CDR3 DNA: TGTGCCAGCAGCCCCACGCCAGGGTCCTCTGGGGCCAACGTCCTGACTTTC

J gene: TRBJ2-5
clone size: once
V gene: TRBV28
D gene: -
CDR3 protein: CASSLGESGETQYF
CDR3 DNA: TGTGCCAGCAGTTTAGGAGAGTCTGGGGAGACCCAGTACTTC

J gene: TRBJ2-7
clone size: -
V gene: TRBV7-9
D gene: -
CDR3 protein: CASSLQNEQYF
CDR3 DNA: TGTGCCAGCAGCTTACAGAACGAGCAGTACTTC

J gene: TRBJ1-2
clone size: -
V gene: TRBV29-1
D gene: -
CDR3 protein: CSVGEITYGYTF
CDR3 DNA: TGCAGCGTTGGGGAGATCACCTATGGCTACACCTTC

J gene: TRBJ2-5
clone size: -
V gene: TRBV5-1
D gene: TRBD2
CDR3 protein: CASSLTSGGAETQYF
CDR3 DNA: TGCGCCAGCAGCTTGACTAGCGGGGGGGCTGAGACCCAGTACTTC

J gene: TRBJ2-7
clone size: -
V gene: TRBV30
D gene: -
CDR3 protein: CAWSRGLLEEQYF
CDR3 DNA: TGTGCCTGGAGTCGTGGCCTCTTGGAAGAGCAGTACTTC

J gene: TRBJ2-5
clone size: -
V gene: TRBV28
D gene: -
CDR3 protein: CASSFPAQETQYF
CDR3 DNA: TGTGCCAGCAGTTTCCCAGCCCAAGAGACCCAGTACTTC

J gene: TRBJ2-7
clone size: -
V gene: TRBV7-9
D gene: -
CDR3 protein: CASSLASQTGEQYF
CDR3 DNA: TGTGCCAGCAGCTTAGCTAGCCAGACTGGGGAGCAGTACTTC

J gene: TRBJ2-5
clone size: once
V gene: TRBV11-2
D gene: TRBD2
CDR3 protein: CASSKTSGGIQETQYF
CDR3 DNA: TGTGCCAGCAGCAAGACTAGCGGGGGTATCCAAGAGACCCAGTACTTC

J gene: TRBJ2-5
clone size: -
V gene: TRBV7-2
D gene: -
CDR3 protein: CASSLQRQETQYF
CDR3 DNA: TGTGCCAGCAGCTTACAGAGGCAAGAGACCCAGTACTTC

J gene: TRBJ2-2
clone size: -
V gene: TRBV7-6
D gene: -
CDR3 protein: CASSLESVHGVLFF
CDR3 DNA: TGTGCCAGCAGCTTAGAATCCGTTCATGGCGTGCTGTTTTTT

J gene: TRBJ2-1
clone size: -
V gene: TRBV6-4
D gene: -
CDR3 protein: CASRREDSSYNEQFF
CDR3 DNA: TGTGCCAGCAGACGAGAGGACAGCTCCTACAATGAGCAGTTCTTC

J gene: TRBJ2-2
clone size: -
V gene: TRBV27
D gene: TRBD1
CDR3 protein: CASSLKPGGSTGELFF
CDR3 DNA: TGTGCCAGCAGTTTAAAGCCAGGGGGCAGCACCGGGGAGCTGTTTTTT

J gene: TRBJ2-7
clone size: -
V gene: TRBV7-9
D gene: -
CDR3 protein: CASSLAESEQYF
CDR3 DNA: TGTGCCAGCAGCTTAGCCGAGTCCGAGCAGTACTTC

J gene: TRBJ1-1
clone size: few
V gene: TRBV16
D gene: -
CDR3 protein: CASSQRSARNTEAFF
CDR3 DNA: TGTGCCAGCAGCCAAAGGTCTGCCAGGAACACTGAAGCTTTCTTT

J gene: TRBJ1-1
clone size: -
V gene: TRBV4-3
D gene: TRBD1
CDR3 protein: CASSHGTANTEAFF
CDR3 DNA: TGCGCCAGCAGCCACGGGACAGCGAACACTGAAGCTTTCTTT

J gene: TRBJ2-1
clone size: -
V gene: TRBV10-3
D gene: -
CDR3 protein: CAIKEGTNNEQFF
CDR3 DNA: TGTGCCATCAAGGAGGGCACTAACAATGAGCAGTTCTTC

J gene: TRBJ2-3
clone size: -
V gene: TRBV30
D gene: TRBD2
CDR3 protein: CAWSVLADPTDTQYF
CDR3 DNA: TGTGCCTGGAGTGTACTAGCGGACCCCACAGATACGCAGTATTTT

J gene: TRBJ2-5
clone size: -
V gene: TRBV7-7
D gene: TRBD2
CDR3 protein: CASSKLLGTIQETQYF
CDR3 DNA: TGTGCCAGCAGCAAGCTGCTAGGGACTATCCAAGAGACCCAGTACTTC

J gene: TRBJ2-1
clone size: few
V gene: TRBV9
D gene: -
CDR3 protein: CASGDGNSYNEQFF
CDR3 DNA: TGTGCCAGCGGCGACGGGAACTCCTACAATGAGCAGTTCTTC

J gene: TRBJ2-5
clone size: -
V gene: TRBV7-2
D gene: TRBD2
CDR3 protein: CASSFGGGARETQYF
CDR3 DNA: TGTGCCAGCAGCTTTGGCGGGGGGGCCCGGGAGACCCAGTACTTC

J gene: TRBJ1-2
clone size: -
V gene: TRBV7-9
D gene: -
CDR3 protein: CASSNILTGEGYTF
CDR3 DNA: TGTGCCAGCAGCAATATCCTGACAGGAGAGGGCTACACCTTC

J gene: TRBJ1-3
clone size: -
V gene: TRBV29-1
D gene: -
CDR3 protein: CSVRDGNSGNTIYF
CDR3 DNA: TGCAGCGTTCGGGACGGAAACTCTGGAAACACCATATATTTT

J gene: TRBJ2-5
clone size: -
V gene: TRBV9
D gene: TRBD2
CDR3 protein: CASSPRTSGGTGETQYF
CDR3 DNA: TGTGCCAGCAGCCCCCGGACTAGCGGGGGTACCGGGGAGACCCAGTACTTC

J gene: TRBJ1-6
clone size: -
V gene: TRBV2
D gene: TRBD1
CDR3 protein: CASSDGVPTGIDSPLHF
CDR3 DNA: TGTGCCAGCAGTGATGGGGTCCCGACAGGGATAGATTCACCCCTCCACTTT

J gene: TRBJ2-7
clone size: -
V gene: TRBV29-1
D gene: TRBD1
CDR3 protein: CSGGQGAAYEQYF
CDR3 DNA: TGCAGCGGGGGACAGGGGGCCGCCTACGAGCAGTACTTC

J gene: TRBJ2-1
clone size: -
V gene: TRBV10-3
D gene: -
CDR3 protein: CAISGDTSYNEQFF
CDR3 DNA: TGTGCCATCAGTGGCGATACCTCCTACAATGAGCAGTTCTTC

J gene: TRBJ2-1
clone size: -
V gene: TRBV6-4
D gene: -
CDR3 protein: CASSEQLGGVTEQFF
CDR3 DNA: TGTGCCAGCAGTGAACAACTAGGAGGGGTAACCGAGCAGTTCTTC

J gene: TRBJ2-5
clone size: few
V gene: TRBV29-1
D gene: TRBD2
CDR3 protein: CSTRPRLAEETQYF
CDR3 DNA: TGCAGCACACGTCCTCGACTAGCGGAAGAGACCCAGTACTTC

J gene: TRBJ2-2
clone size: few
V gene: TRBV29-1
D gene: -
CDR3 protein: CSVALAGPNGELFF
CDR3 DNA: TGCAGCGTTGCGTTGGCAGGGCCCAACGGGGAGCTGTTTTTT

J gene: TRBJ1-3
clone size: -
V gene: TRBV18
D gene: -
CDR3 protein: CASSPLTTSGNTIYF
CDR3 DNA: TGTGCCAGCTCACCACTTACTACCTCTGGAAACACCATATATTTT

J gene: TRBJ1-1
clone size: once
V gene: TRBV29-1
D gene: -
CDR3 protein: CSVAVRSAGTEAFF
CDR3 DNA: TGCAGCGTTGCGGTCCGGTCCGCGGGCACTGAAGCTTTCTTT

J gene: TRBJ2-2
clone size: once
V gene: TRBV7-2
D gene: -
CDR3 protein: CASNQRQANTGELFF
CDR3 DNA: TGTGCCAGCAACCAAAGACAGGCAAACACCGGGGAGCTGTTTTTT

J gene: TRBJ1-1
clone size: -
V gene: TRBV29-1
D gene: -
CDR3 protein: CSVEPSRAKNTEAFF
CDR3 DNA: TGCAGCGTTGAACCCAGTAGGGCGAAGAACACTGAAGCTTTCTTT

J gene: TRBJ2-5
clone size: -
V gene: TRBV9
D gene: TRBD2
CDR3 protein: CASSVGVSGGSETQYF
CDR3 DNA: TGTGCCAGCAGCGTAGGGGTTAGCGGGGGGTCAGAGACCCAGTACTTC

J gene: TRBJ2-7
clone size: few
V gene: TRBV7-9
D gene: -
CDR3 protein: CASSPTSREQYF
CDR3 DNA: TGTGCCAGCAGCCCCACTAGCCGCGAGCAGTACTTC

J gene: TRBJ2-5
clone size: -
V gene: TRBV4-1
D gene: TRBD1
CDR3 protein: CASSLSPTGVQETQYF
CDR3 DNA: TGCGCCAGCAGCCTGTCCCCGACAGGGGTGCAAGAGACCCAGTACTTC